The 9 T cell receptor beta chains listed next were all sequenced from one sample in a study of shared clonotypes between healthy human individuals. Profiling relied on immunoSEQ multiplex PCR, and the TCRdb table lists in-frame clones only, not all of them. The sample includes about 490,000 clones, less than 80% of them seen just once. Sequenced input: PBMCs. These receptors came from a woman aged 40 to 50 in good health. Some clones in this sample may be carry-over from other donors' samples.

Here the CDR3 DNA reads TGTGCCAGCAGCTTAGGCGGGGGGAACACCGGGGAGCTGTTTTTT. It codes for CASSLGGGNTGELFF. The rearrangement joins TRBV13 to TRBJ2-2; D is perhaps TRBD2 (6 bases). CDR3 length equals 15 residues. V was pared by 0 bases and J by 1 base, with 6 bases between. Germline CDR1 PRHDT, CDR2 FYEKMQ (reference sequence).

The chain carries TRBV4-1 and TRBJ1-4, with TRBD1 matching over 8 bases. The V and J ends lost 6 bases and 4 bases, in that order; junction bases with no gene match: 7. The CDR3 is made up of 15 amino acids. Germline V gene lookup returns CDR1 MGHRA and CDR2 YSYEKL. CDR3 DNA sequence: TGCGCCAGCAGGCAGGGGACAGGAAATAATGAAAAACTGTTTTTT. It codes for CASRQGTGNNEKLFF.

The chain uses TRBV28 and TRBJ2-5, with 7 bases identical to TRBD2. Unmatched junction bases numbered 2, after V lost 6 bases and J lost 1 base. There are 13 residues in the CDR3. The germline V gene encodes CDR1 MDHEN and CDR2 SYDVKM. In nucleotides, the CDR3 is TGTGCCAGCAGCGCGGGGGTCCAAGAGACCCAGTACTTC. Translating it yields CASSAGVQETQYF.

The chain has TRBV28 and TRBJ2-1; 7 bases are a match to TRBD2. This CDR3 comprises 15 residues. Germline CDR1 and CDR2: MDHEN and SYDVKM. V shed 4 bases and J 4 bases; nucleotides not matched to a gene: 7. For the CDR3, the DNA is TGTGCCAGCAGTTATAGAGCGGGACCGTACAATGAGCAGTTCTTC. It translates to CASSYRAGPYNEQFF.

This clone appeared once. The chain carries TRBV28 and TRBJ1-2, with 7 bases fitting TRBD1. Per the germline V gene, CDR1 is MDHEN and CDR2 is SYDVKM. V trimming: 3 bases; J trimming: 0 bases; junction bases outside the gene matches: 10. The CDR3 contains 17 residues. The CDR3 reads CASSLSMTGPSNYGYTF. CDR3 coding DNA: TGTGCCAGCAGTTTGTCGATGACAGGGCCCTCTAACTATGGCTACACCTTC.

This clone appeared a few times. The chain combines TRBV5-6 with TRBJ2-2; 11 nucleotides match TRBD1. Germline V gives CDR1 SGHDT, CDR2 YYEEEE. The CDR3 covers 18 residues. Germline trimming cut 4 bases from V and 7 bases from J; bases unmatched to any gene: 15. The CDR3 protein is CASSVGQGTGGLIGELFF. CDR3 in DNA: TGTGCCAGCAGCGTAGGACAAGGGACAGGGGGATTGATCGGGGAGCTGTTTTTT.

V usage is TRBV7-8 and J usage is TRBJ2-5; D uncertain. The length of the CDR3 is 15 residues. The V end was cut by 5 bases, the J end by 3 bases, with 16 bases between. Germline V gives CDR1 SGHVS, CDR2 FQNEAQ. Written as DNA, the CDR3 is TGTGCCAGCAGCACTCTCCTCTCCCAGGAAGAGACCCAGTACTTC. This sequence encodes CASSTLLSQEETQYF.

This clone appeared a single time. The chain carries TRBV28 and TRBJ2-1; D might be TRBD2 (5 bases). There are 13 residues in the CDR3. Germline values: CDR1 MDHEN, CDR2 SYDVKM. Trimming removed 2 bases at V and 6 bases at J, with 8 bases between. CDR3 loop: CASSLGRANEQFF. The CDR3 DNA sequence: TGTGCCAGCAGTTTAGGGCGGGCCAATGAGCAGTTCTTC.

The chain links TRBV14 to TRBJ2-7; D may be TRBD1 (5 bases). This CDR3 region has 15 residues. Germline V gene lookup returns CDR1 SGHDN and CDR2 FVKESK. V shed 4 bases and J shed 1 base, with 14 bases lying between them. CDR3 DNA: TGTGCCAGCAGCCTAACAGGACAAGGTTCCTACGAGCAGTACTTC. This translates into CASSLTGQGSYEQYF.